Reported below is one T cell receptor (beta chain). This entry comes from a study of OX40 agonist ivuxolimab in advanced cancers. Profiled with immunoSEQ multiplex PCR; TCRdb holds only in-frame clones, not every one. The sample shows fewer than 90,000 clones, roughly nine tenths of them seen only once. The specimen was CD4+ or CD8+ T cells sorted from blood, collected in a trial of the OX40 agonist ivuxolimab. This clonotype was sampled from an adult with an advanced solid tumor such as melanoma, head and neck, liver or kidney cancer.

The CDR3 DNA sequence: TGCGCCAGCAGCTTTTTGAGTGAAGAAGAGACCCAGTACTTC. This codes for CASSFLSEEETQYF. V usage is TRBV5-1 and J usage is TRBJ2-5; no firm D call. The CDR3 has 14 amino acids. V dropped 2 bases and J dropped 3 bases, with 11 bases sitting between them. Germline V CDR1 and CDR2: SGHRS, YFSETQ.